Below, 11 T cell receptor beta chains from the same sample are listed, as sequenced in a study of patients and donors after allogeneic stem cell transplantation. TCRdb re-analysed the RT-PCR reads in MiXCR, keeping a single row per CDR3 protein. The sample comprises 200,000 to 250,000 distinct CDR3 sequences, 13% to 15% of which are singletons, and 11% rests with the top ten. Sample: blood, either unsorted or a sorted T cell fraction (not recorded which). These receptors were collected from a human donor who was either an allogeneic HSCT recipient or a stem cell or donor lymphocyte infusion donor (not recorded which). It is not recorded whose cells these are; they may come from a transplant donor.

The chain links TRBV12-3 or TRBV12-4 to TRBJ1-6; maybe TRBD1 (6 bases). V was pared by 3 bases and J by 13 bases, with 13 bases between. This CDR3 is 13 amino acids long. The CDR3 nucleotides read TGTGCCAGCAGTTTCAACAGGGAAGCCCCCCTCCACTTT. It specifies CASSFNREAPLHF.

The J gene is TRBJ2-1, the V gene TRBV14; the D gene could be TRBD1 or TRBD2 (6 bases each). CDR3 length equals 17 residues. Trimming removed 1 base from V and 4 bases from J, with 17 bases in between. CDR1 and CDR2 from the germline V gene are SGHDN and FVKESK. The CDR3 DNA is TGTGCCAGCAGCCAAGTTTATGGTGGAGGGGGATACAATGAGCAGTTCTTC. Amino acid sequence: CASSQVYGGGGYNEQFF.

This clonotype occurred a few times. The rearrangement joins TRBV10-3 to TRBJ2-3, with TRBD2 matching 14 bases. CDR1 and CDR2 from the germline V gene are ENHRY and SYGVKD. V shed 6 bases and J 5 bases; nucleotides not matched to a gene: 4. The CDR3 covers 15 residues. CDR3: CAIRGLAGAGDTQYF. CDR3 coding DNA: TGTGCCATCAGGGGACTAGCGGGAGCGGGAGATACGCAGTATTTT.

This clonotype was seen more than once but under ten times. The genes are TRBV12-3 or TRBV12-4 and TRBJ1-1; no reliable D call. The CDR3 has 15 residues. V shed 0 bases and J shed 4 bases, with 12 bases lying between them. The DNA of the CDR3 is TGTGCCAGCAGTTTAGCGGGTCTCCGTGCCACTGAAGCTTTCTTT. This codes for CASSLAGLRATEAFF.

The CDR3 DNA reads TGTGCCAGCAGCGTAGCTGATTATGAGACCCAGTACTTC. Amino acids: CASSVADYETQYF. This chain uses TRBV9 with TRBJ2-5, with D unresolved. CDR1 and CDR2 (germline): SGDLS, YYNGEE. This CDR3 region has 13 residues. Trimming removed 0 bases at V and 5 bases at J, with 8 bases between.

This clonotype has only a few counts. This chain uses TRBV4-2 with TRBJ2-5; D might be TRBD1 (6 bases). The V end lost 2 bases, the J end lost 1 base, and 8 bases lay between the germline ends. In germline, CDR1 is LGHNA, CDR2 YNFKEQ. The CDR3 covers 14 residues. DNA of the CDR3: TGTGCCAGCAGCCAAACAGGGAGCCAAGAGACCCAGTACTTC. This translates into CASSQTGSQETQYF.

At least ten counts were recorded for this clonotype. The V and J genes are TRBV5-1 and TRBJ2-2, with no clear D. The CDR3 runs to 14 residues. The germline V and J ends were trimmed by 1 base and 2 bases, with 6 bases remaining between them. Germline assignment: CDR1 SGHRS and CDR2 YFSETQ. This CDR3 reads CASSLLKNTGELFF. CDR3 bases: TGCGCCAGCAGCTTGCTGAAAAACACCGGGGAGCTGTTTTTT. The variable domain in full, completed from reference TRBV5-1 and TRBJ2-2, reads KAGVTQTPRYLIKTRGQQVTLSCSPISGHRSVSWYQQTPGQGLQFLFEYFSETQRNKGNFPGRFSGRQFSNSRSEMNVSTLELGDSALYLCASSLLKNTGELFFGEGSRLTVL.

This clonotype was seen only a few times. The chain combines TRBV7-7 with TRBJ2-3, with a tentative D call TRBD2 (6 bases). Trimming took off 1 base at V and 0 bases at J, with 17 bases between the two ends. The CDR3 length is 18 residues. Germline CDR1 SSHAT, CDR2 FNYEAQ (reference sequence). The CDR3 DNA is TGTGCCAGCAGCTTAGTGGGCGGAGGGCACTCTAGCACAGATACGCAGTATTTT. Translating gives CASSLVGGGHSSTDTQYF.

There are a few counts of this clonotype. V is TRBV5-5 and J is TRBJ2-5; weak D call: TRBD2 (5 bases). This CDR3 region has 15 residues. Germline CDR1 is SGHKS and CDR2 is YYEKEE (reference sequence). V dropped 4 bases and J dropped 2 bases, with 15 bases sitting between them. The CDR3 sequence is CASSSGLVKQETQYF. The CDR3 coding sequence is TGTGCCAGCAGCAGCGGACTCGTCAAACAAGAGACCCAGTACTTC.

Only a few counts were recorded for this clonotype. The V and J genes are TRBV27 and TRBJ2-5; D is ambiguous. Per germline, CDR1 MNHEY and CDR2 SMNVEV (reference sequence). V was pared by 6 bases and J by 5 bases, with 19 bases between. The CDR3 runs to 15 residues. The CDR3 DNA sequence: TGTGCCAGCAGCCCGTACCGTACTTTTACGGAGACCCAGTACTTC. Its translation is CASSPYRTFTETQYF.

This clonotype was seen ten or more times. This chain connects TRBV18 to TRBJ2-2; D gene uncertain. V lost 6 bases to trimming and J lost 5 bases, with 16 bases between them. The length of the CDR3 is 15 residues. CDR1 and CDR2 (germline): KGHSH, LQKENI. The CDR3 is CASSPGMSGTGELFF. CDR3 nucleotides: TGTGCCAGCTCGCCTGGGATGTCTGGGACCGGGGAGCTGTTTTTT.